The entry that follows covers one TCR beta chain sequence. TCRdb's table, derived via immunoSEQ multiplex PCR, lists solely in-frame clones and lacks some. The table has approximately 240,000 clones, around nine tenths seen once. This sample is drawn from a study of blood T cell repertoires in COVID-19. Sequencing was done on a sample of PBMCs or T cells enriched from blood (not recorded which). The TCR was taken from a woman between 18 and 29 years old who had recovered from COVID-19.

The CDR3 nucleotides read TGTGCCAGCAGGCTTAGCGGGGGGGGAGTGAACACTGAAGCTTTCTTT. This codes for CASRLSGGGVNTEAFF. The chain combines TRBV2 with TRBJ1-1; the D gene is possibly TRBD1 (5 bases). The germline V gene encodes CDR1 SNHLY and CDR2 FYNNEI. V lost 6 bases to trimming and J lost 0 bases, with 17 bases between them. The CDR3 spans 16 residues.